This record concerns one T cell receptor (beta chain) sequence. This specimen belongs to a study of T cell changes during pregnancy in multiple sclerosis. Using immunoSEQ multiplex PCR, the repertoire was profiled, and TCRdb retains in-frame clones only, with some absent. In the table there are some 60,000 clones, around 93% of which are singletons. There are 13 residues in the CDR3. Germline V CDR1 and CDR2: SNHLY, FYNNEI. The junction had 6 bases not matched to a gene; V was cut back by 6 bases and J by 6 bases. V gene TRBV2 combines with J gene TRBJ1-2; TRBD1 matches at 8 bases. The sample was peripheral blood, taken after pregnancy. The receptor comes from a female donor in good health, enrolled as a control in a pregnancy study. The CDR3 is CASRGDRLDGYTF. CDR3 sequence (DNA): TGTGCCAGCAGGGGGGACAGGTTGGATGGCTACACCTTC.